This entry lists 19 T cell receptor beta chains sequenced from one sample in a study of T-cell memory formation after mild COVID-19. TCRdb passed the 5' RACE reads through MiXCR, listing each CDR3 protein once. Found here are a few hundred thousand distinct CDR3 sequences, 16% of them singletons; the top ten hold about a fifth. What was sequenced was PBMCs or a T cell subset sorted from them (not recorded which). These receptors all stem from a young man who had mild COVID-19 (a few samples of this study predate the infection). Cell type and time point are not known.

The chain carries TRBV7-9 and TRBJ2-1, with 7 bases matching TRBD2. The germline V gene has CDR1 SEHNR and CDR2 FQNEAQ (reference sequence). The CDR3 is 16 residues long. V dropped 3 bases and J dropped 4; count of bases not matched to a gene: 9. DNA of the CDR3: TGTGCCAGCAGCTTGGGAGGGGCGCGTAGATACAATGAGCAGTTCTTC. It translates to CASSLGGARRYNEQFF.

The DNA of the CDR3 is TGCAGTGCTAGAGCGCAGTGGGGGAACACCGGGGAGCTGTTTTTT. Translation: CSARAQWGNTGELFF. V usage is TRBV20-1 and J usage is TRBJ2-2; D unclear. V shed 1 base and J shed 1 base, with 10 bases lying between them. CDR3 length: 15 amino acids. The germline CDR1 and CDR2 sequences are DFQATT and SNEGSKA (reference sequence).

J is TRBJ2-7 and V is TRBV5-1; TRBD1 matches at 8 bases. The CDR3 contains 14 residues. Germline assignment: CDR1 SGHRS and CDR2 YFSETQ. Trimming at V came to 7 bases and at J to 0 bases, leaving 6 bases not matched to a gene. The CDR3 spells CASRTGSSSYEQYF. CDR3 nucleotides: TGCGCCAGCCGGACAGGGAGTAGCTCCTACGAGCAGTACTTC. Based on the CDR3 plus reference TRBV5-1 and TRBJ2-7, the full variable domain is KAGVTQTPRYLIKTRGQQVTLSCSPISGHRSVSWYQQTPGQGLQFLFEYFSETQRNKGNFPGRFSGRQFSNSRSEMNVSTLELGDSALYLCASRTGSSSYEQYFGPGTRLTVT.

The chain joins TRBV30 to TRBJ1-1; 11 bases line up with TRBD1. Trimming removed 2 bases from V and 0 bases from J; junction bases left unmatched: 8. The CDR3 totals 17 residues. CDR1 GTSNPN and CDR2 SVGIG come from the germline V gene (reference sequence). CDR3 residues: CAWSSTPGQGVNTEAFF. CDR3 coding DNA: TGTGCCTGGAGTTCTACTCCGGGACAGGGGGTGAACACTGAAGCTTTCTTT.

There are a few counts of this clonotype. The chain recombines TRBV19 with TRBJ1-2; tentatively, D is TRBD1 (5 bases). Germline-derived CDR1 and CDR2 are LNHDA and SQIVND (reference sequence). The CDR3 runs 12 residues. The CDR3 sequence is CASQGDRYGYTF. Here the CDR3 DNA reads TGTGCGAGTCAAGGGGACCGCTATGGCTACACCTTC.

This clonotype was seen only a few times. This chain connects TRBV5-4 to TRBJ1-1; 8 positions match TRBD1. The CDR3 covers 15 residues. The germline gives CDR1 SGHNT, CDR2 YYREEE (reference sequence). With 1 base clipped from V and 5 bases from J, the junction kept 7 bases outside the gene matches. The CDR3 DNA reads TGTGCCAGCAGCTTGATGGACAGGGCGTGGACTGAAGCTTTCTTT. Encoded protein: CASSLMDRAWTEAFF.

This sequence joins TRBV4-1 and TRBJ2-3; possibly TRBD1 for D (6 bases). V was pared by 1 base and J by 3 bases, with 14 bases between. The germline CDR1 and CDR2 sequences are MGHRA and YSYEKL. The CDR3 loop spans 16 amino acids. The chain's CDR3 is CASSQGFRGSTDTQYF. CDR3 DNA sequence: TGCGCCAGCAGCCAAGGATTCAGGGGAAGTACAGATACGCAGTATTTT.

As DNA, the CDR3 is TGTGCCAGCAGCGGGGACCACAATGAGCAGTTCTTC. Residues: CASSGDHNEQFF. The chain combines TRBV2 with TRBJ2-1; D assignment may be TRBD1 or TRBD2 (5 bases each). Germline CDR1 and CDR2: SNHLY and FYNNEI. CDR3 length: 12 amino acids. V lost 6 bases and J 5 bases, leaving 8 bases between the germline ends.

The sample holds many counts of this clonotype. The CDR3 is CASSSYTDTQYF. As DNA, the CDR3 is TGTGCCAGCAGCTCCTACACAGATACGCAGTATTTT. The V call is TRBV7-2, the J call TRBJ2-3; D is undetermined. The V end lost 4 bases, the J end lost 2 bases, and 4 bases lay between the germline ends. Germline V gives CDR1 SGHTA, CDR2 FQGNSA. The length of the CDR3 is 12 residues. Supplemented by reference TRBV7-2 and TRBJ2-3, the full variable domain reads GAGVSQSPSNKVTEKGKDVELRCDPISGHTALYWYRQSLGQGLEFLIYFQGNSAPDKSGLPSDRFSAERTGGSVSTLTIQRTQQEDSAVYLCASSSYTDTQYFGPGTRLTVL.

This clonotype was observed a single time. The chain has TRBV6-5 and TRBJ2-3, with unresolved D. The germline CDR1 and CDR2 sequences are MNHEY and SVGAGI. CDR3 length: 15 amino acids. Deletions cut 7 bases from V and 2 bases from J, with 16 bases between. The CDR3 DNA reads TGTGCCAGCAACCCTCTCGGGTCTATCACAGATACGCAGTATTTT. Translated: CASNPLGSITDTQYF.

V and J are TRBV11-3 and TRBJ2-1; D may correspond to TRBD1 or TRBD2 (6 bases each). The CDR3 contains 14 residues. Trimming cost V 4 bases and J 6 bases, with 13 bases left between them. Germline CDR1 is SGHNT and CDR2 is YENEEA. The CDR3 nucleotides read TGTGCCAGCAGCTCCGAAGGGGGGCCCAATGAGCAGTTCTTC. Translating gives CASSSEGGPNEQFF. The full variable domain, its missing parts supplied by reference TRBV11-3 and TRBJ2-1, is EAGVVQSPRYKIIEKKQPVAFWCNPISGHNTLYWYLQNLGQGPELLIRYENEEAVDDSQLPKDRFSAERLKGVDSTLKIQPAELGDSAVYLCASSSEGGPNEQFFGPGTRLTVL.

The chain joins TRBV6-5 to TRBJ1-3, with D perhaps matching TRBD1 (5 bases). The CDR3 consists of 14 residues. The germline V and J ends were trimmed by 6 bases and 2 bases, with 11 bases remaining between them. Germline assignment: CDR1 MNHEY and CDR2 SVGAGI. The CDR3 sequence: CASSFRDPGNTIYF. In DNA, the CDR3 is TGTGCCAGCAGCTTCAGGGATCCTGGAAACACCATATATTTT.

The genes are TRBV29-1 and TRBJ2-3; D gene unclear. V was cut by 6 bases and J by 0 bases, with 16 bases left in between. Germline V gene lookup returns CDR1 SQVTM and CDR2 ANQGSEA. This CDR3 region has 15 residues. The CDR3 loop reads CSVLRTAYSTDTQYF. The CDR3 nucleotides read TGCAGCGTACTTCGAACCGCCTATAGCACAGATACGCAGTATTTT.

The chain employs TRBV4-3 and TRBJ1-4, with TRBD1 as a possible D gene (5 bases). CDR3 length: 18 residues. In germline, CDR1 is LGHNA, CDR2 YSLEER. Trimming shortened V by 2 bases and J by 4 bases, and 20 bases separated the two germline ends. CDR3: CASSQRRGQRGLNEKLFF. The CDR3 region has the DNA TGCGCCAGCAGCCAACGTAGGGGCCAAAGGGGCCTTAATGAAAAACTGTTTTTT.

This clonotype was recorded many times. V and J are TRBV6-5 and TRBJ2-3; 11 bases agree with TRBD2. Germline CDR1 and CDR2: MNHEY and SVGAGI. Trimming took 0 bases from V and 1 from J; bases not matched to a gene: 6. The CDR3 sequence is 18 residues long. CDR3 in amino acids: CASSYSRRLAGRTDTQYF. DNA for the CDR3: TGTGCCAGCAGTTACTCGCGGCGACTAGCGGGGCGCACAGATACGCAGTATTTT.

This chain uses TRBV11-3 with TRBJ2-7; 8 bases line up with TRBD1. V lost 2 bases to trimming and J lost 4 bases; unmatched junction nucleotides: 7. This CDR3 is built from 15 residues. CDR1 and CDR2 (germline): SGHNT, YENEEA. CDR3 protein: CASSLFSGTGYEQYF. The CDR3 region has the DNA TGTGCCAGCAGCTTATTCTCCGGGACAGGTTACGAGCAGTACTTC. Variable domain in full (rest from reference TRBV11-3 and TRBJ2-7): EAGVVQSPRYKIIEKKQPVAFWCNPISGHNTLYWYLQNLGQGPELLIRYENEEAVDDSQLPKDRFSAERLKGVDSTLKIQPAELGDSAVYLCASSLFSGTGYEQYFGPGTRLTVT.

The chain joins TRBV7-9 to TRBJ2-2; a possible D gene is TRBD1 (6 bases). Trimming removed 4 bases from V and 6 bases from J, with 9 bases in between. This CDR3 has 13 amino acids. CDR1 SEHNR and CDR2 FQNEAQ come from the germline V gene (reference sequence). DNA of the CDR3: TGTGCCAGCAGCTCTGGGGGCTCCGGGGAGCTGTTTTTT. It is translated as CASSSGGSGELFF. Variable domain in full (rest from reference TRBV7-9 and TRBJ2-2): DTGVSQNPRHKITKRGQNVTFRCDPISEHNRLYWYRQTLGQGPEFLTYFQNEAQLEKSRLLSDRFSAERPKGSFSTLEIQRTEQGDSAMYLCASSSGGSGELFFGEGSRLTVL.

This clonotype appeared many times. CDR3 coding DNA: TGTGCCAGCAGCAATGGGCCGAACACTGAAGCTTTCTTT. Translated, it gives CASSNGPNTEAFF. The chain is built from TRBV11-2 and TRBJ1-1; no reliable D call. V shed 5 bases and J shed 1 base, with 8 bases lying between them. The length of the CDR3 is 13 residues. Per the germline V gene, CDR1 is SGHAT and CDR2 is FQNNGV.

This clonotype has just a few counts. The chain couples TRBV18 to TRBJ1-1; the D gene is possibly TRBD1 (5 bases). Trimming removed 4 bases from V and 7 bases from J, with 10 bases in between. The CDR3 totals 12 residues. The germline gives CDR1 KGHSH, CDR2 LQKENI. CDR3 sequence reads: CASSRTRDEAFF. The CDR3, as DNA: TGTGCCAGCTCACGGACACGCGATGAAGCTTTCTTT. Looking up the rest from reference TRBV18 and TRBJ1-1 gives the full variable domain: NAGVMQNPRHLVRRRGQEARLRCSPMKGHSHVYWYRQLPEEGLKFMVYLQKENIIDESGMPKERFSAEFPKEGPSILRIQQVVRGDSAAYFCASSRTRDEAFFGQGTRLTVV.